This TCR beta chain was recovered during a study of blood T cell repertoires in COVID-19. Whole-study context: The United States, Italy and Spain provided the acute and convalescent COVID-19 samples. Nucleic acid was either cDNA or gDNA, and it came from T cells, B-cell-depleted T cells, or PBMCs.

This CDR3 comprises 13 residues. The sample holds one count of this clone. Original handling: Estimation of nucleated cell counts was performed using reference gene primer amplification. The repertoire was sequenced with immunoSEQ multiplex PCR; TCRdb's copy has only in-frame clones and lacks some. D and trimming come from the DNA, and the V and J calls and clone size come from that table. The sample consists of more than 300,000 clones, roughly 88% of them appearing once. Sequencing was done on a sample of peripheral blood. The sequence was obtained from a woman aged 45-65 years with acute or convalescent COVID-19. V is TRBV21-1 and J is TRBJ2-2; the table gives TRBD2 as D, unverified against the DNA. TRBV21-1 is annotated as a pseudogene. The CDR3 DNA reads TGTGCCAGCAGCAATCCTGCGGCCGGGGAGCTGTTTTTT. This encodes CASSNPAAGELFF.